This paragraph covers one TCR beta chain sequence. The data originate from a study of neoadjuvant nivolumab and ipilimumab in lung cancer. CDR1 is PRHDT and CDR2 is FYEKMQ in the germline V gene (reference sequence). V lost 2 bases to trimming and J lost 6 bases, with 9 bases between them. This CDR3 contains 13 residues. Profiled with immunoSEQ multiplex PCR; TCRdb holds only in-frame clones, not every one. The sample includes 25,000 to 30,000 clones, about 76% of them seen just once. V gene TRBV13 combines with J gene TRBJ2-3, with D hard to call. The TCR comes from an adult with non-small cell lung cancer. The material sequenced was tumor tissue, taken after neoadjuvant nivolumab, alone or with ipilimumab, at or shortly before surgery. The CDR3 coding sequence is TGTGCCAGCAGCTTAACCCTCAGGGATACGCAGTATTTT. Amino acids: CASSLTLRDTQYF.